The 11 T cell receptor beta chains given below trace back to one sample, sequenced in a study of T cell repertoires in cytomegalovirus infection. TCRdb reprocessed the reads with MiXCR, giving one entry per CDR3 protein. This sample carries approximately 400,000 distinct CDR3 sequences, about 33% of them seen once, and the ten largest clones take 12% to 15%. The source material was PBMCs. These receptors were collected from a human donor in good health (CMV status not recorded). Some clones in this sample may be carry-over from other donors' samples.

This clonotype was observed a few times. V gene TRBV6-5 combines with J gene TRBJ1-5, with D perhaps matching TRBD1 (5 bases). The germline CDR1 and CDR2 sequences are MNHEY and SVGAGI. The CDR3 loop spans 15 amino acids. The V and J ends lost 6 bases and 0 bases respectively, with 12 bases between them. The CDR3 nucleotides read TGTGCCAGCAGACCCGCCGGGGCTAGCAATCAGCCCCAGCATTTT. It yields the protein CASRPAGASNQPQHF.

The table lists this clonotype with many counts. The chain joins TRBV6-1 to TRBJ2-5; TRBD1 matches 10 bases. The CDR3 has 14 residues. Germline loops: CDR1 MNHNS, CDR2 SASEGT. Germline trimming cut 3 bases from V and 8 bases from J; bases unmatched to any gene: 6. CDR3 protein: CASSEDRGAGTQYF. As DNA, the CDR3 is TGTGCCAGCAGTGAGGACAGGGGGGCGGGTACCCAGTACTTC.

This clonotype was picked up many times. The CDR3, as DNA: TGTGCCAGCAGCCTGACTAGCGGGGGGTCCGGGGAGCTGTTTTTT. This codes for CASSLTSGGSGELFF. The chain has TRBV7-6 and TRBJ2-2; TRBD2 matches 13 bases. V was pared by 5 bases and J by 6 bases, with 3 bases of the junction left unmatched. The CDR3 runs 15 residues. CDR1 SGHVS and CDR2 FNYEAQ come from the germline V gene.

The chain employs TRBV20-1 and TRBJ2-3; 11 positions match TRBD2. The CDR3 runs 13 residues. V lost 8 bases, J lost 6 bases, and 7 bases stayed unmatched. From germline, CDR1 is DFQATT and CDR2 SNEGSKA (reference sequence). CDR3 protein: CSSIAGGLDTQYF. The CDR3 region has the DNA TGCAGTTCCATAGCGGGGGGGCTGGATACGCAGTATTTT.

V usage is TRBV6-6 and J usage is TRBJ2-7; 7 nucleotides align to TRBD1. CDR1 and CDR2 from the germline V gene are MNHNY and SVGAGI (reference sequence). The CDR3 is made up of 15 amino acids. The V gene end was trimmed by 0 bases and the J gene end by 3 bases; junction bases not matched to a gene: 5. In DNA, the CDR3 is TGTGCCAGCAGTTACTCCGGGACAGAAGGCTACGAGCAGTACTTC. Translating it yields CASSYSGTEGYEQYF.

The chain has TRBV6-1 and TRBJ1-1, with TRBD1 matching over 8 bases. This CDR3 spans 15 amino acids. The J segment lost 5 bases and the V segment lost 5 bases, leaving 10 bases of the junction unmatched. Germline V CDR1 and CDR2: MNHNS, SASEGT. The CDR3 nucleotides are TGTGCCAGCAGTCTCCGGACAGGGTCGATTACTGAAGCTTTCTTT. As protein: CASSLRTGSITEAFF.

Notes on this clonotype: This sequence may be a read error, since a much larger clone differs from it by one base. This is likely a read error, given that the CDR3 carries no conserved phenylalanine or tryptophan at its end. CDR3 in DNA: TGTGCCAGCAGGCAGACAGGAGGGGTAACTGAAGCTTTCTTG. Translation gives CASRQTGGVTEAFL. This chain links TRBV12-3 or TRBV12-4 with TRBJ1-1, with a weak D call TRBD1 (6 bases). The CDR3 runs to 14 residues. With 6 bases removed from V and 5 bases from J, the gap between germline ends came to 16 bases.

The chain uses TRBV29-1 and TRBJ2-3; TRBD1 is a possible D gene (5 bases). Germline CDR1 reads SQVTM; CDR2 reads ANQGSEA. The CDR3 contains 12 residues. V was pared by 4 bases and J by 5 bases, with 10 bases between. The CDR3 sequence: CSVGAGLDTQYF. The CDR3, as DNA: TGCAGCGTTGGGGCAGGGTTAGATACGCAGTATTTT.

CDR3 sequence reads: CASSLGQVVADTQYF. For the CDR3, the DNA is TGTGCCAGCAGCCTGGGACAGGTGGTTGCAGATACGCAGTATTTT. J is TRBJ2-3 and V is TRBV5-5; 8 bases line up with TRBD1. Trimming at V came to 4 bases and at J to 4 bases, leaving 8 bases not matched to a gene. The V gene's germline CDR1 is SGHKS and CDR2 YYEKEE (reference sequence). This CDR3 is built from 15 residues.

The chain links TRBV7-6 to TRBJ1-2, with D unclear. Germline V CDR1 and CDR2: SGHVS, FNYEAQ. There are 10 residues in the CDR3. The ends were cut back, 5 bases at V and 10 bases at J, with 8 bases in the middle. The CDR3 region is CASSPSHYTF. CDR3 DNA: TGTGCCAGCAGCCCCAGCCACTACACCTTC.

The chain employs TRBV3-1 and TRBJ2-7, with 10 bases aligning to TRBD2. The J segment lost 7 bases and the V segment lost 4 bases, leaving 10 bases of the junction unmatched. The germline V gene encodes CDR1 LGHDT and CDR2 YNNKEL (reference sequence). CDR3 size: 15 residues. CDR3: CASSRLAGGLGEQYF. In DNA, the CDR3 is TGTGCCAGCAGCCGTTTAGCGGGGGGTCTAGGGGAGCAGTACTTC.